These 10 T cell receptor beta chains came from one sample sequenced in a study of CD8 T cells in Susac syndrome. Roughly 0.45 to 1 ug RNA was reverse transcribed with random hexamers. MiXCR, run by TCRdb on the immunoSEQ multiplex PCR reads, gives a single entry per CDR3 protein. The sample consists of approximately 220,000 distinct CDR3 sequences, about 94% of them appearing once. Sequencing used CD8+ T cells from PBMCs. These receptors originate from a human donor with multiple sclerosis.

The chain joins TRBV6-6 to TRBJ2-1; no reliable D call. There are 13 residues in the CDR3. The V gene lost 6 bases and the J gene lost 6 bases, with 12 bases spanning the gap. Per germline, CDR1 MNHNY and CDR2 SVGAGI (reference sequence). This CDR3 reads CASSPTDFNEQFF. The CDR3 DNA is TGTGCCAGCAGCCCTACCGACTTCAATGAGCAGTTCTTC.

The V gene is TRBV29-1, the J gene TRBJ2-3, with TRBD2 as a possible D gene (7 bases). This CDR3 region has 15 residues. From germline, CDR1 is SQVTM and CDR2 ANQGSEA. V gave up 0 bases and J gave up 4 bases, with 14 bases separating them. The CDR3 coding sequence is TGCAGCGTTGAAGATTGGGGCGGGGGCTCAGATACGCAGTATTTT. It encodes CSVEDWGGGSDTQYF.

This chain links TRBV6-4 with TRBJ1-2, with D possibly matching TRBD1 (5 bases). Looked up from germline, CDR1 is MRHNA and CDR2 is SNTAGT. Trimming took off 10 bases at V and 3 bases at J, with 12 bases between the two ends. The CDR3 has 12 residues. CDR3 DNA sequence: TGTGCCACACGGGACGCCTACTATGGCTACACCTTC. This encodes CATRDAYYGYTF.

The V and J genes are TRBV7-3 and TRBJ2-1; 16 bases line up with TRBD2. Unmatched junction bases numbered 1, after V lost 4 bases and J lost 7 bases. CDR1 and CDR2 from the germline V gene are SGHTA and FQGTGA. The CDR3 runs to 15 residues. Written as DNA, the CDR3 is TGTGCCAGCAGCTGGGGACTAGCGGGGGGGAATGAGCAGTTCTTC. Its translation is CASSWGLAGGNEQFF.

This chain joins TRBV11-2 and TRBJ2-7, with a tentative D call TRBD2 (5 bases). Trimming stripped 6 bases from V and 4 bases from J, with 13 bases between. From germline, CDR1 is SGHAT and CDR2 FQNNGV. The CDR3 loop spans 13 amino acids. The CDR3 is CASRPGEYYEQYF. CDR3 nucleotides: TGTGCCAGCAGGCCCGGGGAATATTACGAGCAGTACTTC.

The V and J genes are TRBV2 and TRBJ1-1; 9 nucleotides match TRBD1. The germline CDR1 and CDR2 sequences are SNHLY and FYNNEI. This CDR3 is built from 15 residues. J was trimmed by 3 bases and V by 8 bases; bases with no gene match: 10. This CDR3 is CASRGGTGRDTEAFF. CDR3 sequence (DNA): TGTGCCAGCCGGGGGGGGACAGGGAGGGACACTGAAGCTTTCTTT.

The V call is TRBV20-1, the J call TRBJ2-7; D is possibly TRBD2 (6 bases). The CDR3 has 12 amino acids. V gave up 3 bases and J gave up 6 bases, with 12 bases separating them. CDR1 is DFQATT and CDR2 is SNEGSKA in the germline V gene (reference sequence). The chain's CDR3 is CSAREMGGEQYF. CDR3 nucleotide sequence: TGCAGTGCTAGGGAAATGGGGGGCGAGCAGTACTTC.

The gene calls are TRBV2 and TRBJ2-7; 9 bases map to TRBD1. Germline values: CDR1 SNHLY, CDR2 FYNNEI. CDR3 length: 15 residues. The trim removed 4 bases at V and 6 bases at J, leaving 10 bases unmatched. CDR3 in amino acids: CASSGTGQGQVEQYF. As DNA, the CDR3 is TGTGCCAGCAGTGGAACGGGACAGGGACAGGTCGAGCAGTACTTC.

This chain uses TRBV13 with TRBJ2-3; no clear D gene. CDR3 length: 12 amino acids. V shed 2 bases and J shed 6 bases, with 6 bases lying between them. CDR1 is PRHDT and CDR2 is FYEKMQ in the germline V gene (reference sequence). CDR3 region: CASSLLEDTQYF. The CDR3 region has the DNA TGTGCCAGCAGCTTACTAGAGGATACGCAGTATTTT.

This clonotype came up once. This chain links TRBV4-1 with TRBJ1-1; D is perhaps TRBD1 (5 bases). The CDR3 extends over 15 amino acids. V lost 2 bases and J 5 bases, leaving 15 bases between the germline ends. Germline lookup yields CDR1 MGHRA and CDR2 YSYEKL. The CDR3: CASSQSDRSDTEAFF. CDR3 in DNA: TGCGCCAGCAGCCAATCAGACAGATCTGATACTGAAGCTTTCTTT.